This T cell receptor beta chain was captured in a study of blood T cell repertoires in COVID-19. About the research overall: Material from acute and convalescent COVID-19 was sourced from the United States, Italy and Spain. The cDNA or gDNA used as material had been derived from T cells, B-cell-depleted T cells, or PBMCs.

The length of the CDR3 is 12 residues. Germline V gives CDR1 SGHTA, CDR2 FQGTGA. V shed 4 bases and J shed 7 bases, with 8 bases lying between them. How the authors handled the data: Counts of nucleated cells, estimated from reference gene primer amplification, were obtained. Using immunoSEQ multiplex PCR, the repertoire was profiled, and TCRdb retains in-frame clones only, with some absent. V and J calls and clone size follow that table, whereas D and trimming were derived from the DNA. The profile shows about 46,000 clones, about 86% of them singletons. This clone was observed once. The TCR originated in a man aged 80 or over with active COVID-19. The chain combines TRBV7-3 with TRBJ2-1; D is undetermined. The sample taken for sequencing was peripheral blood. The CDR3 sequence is CASSSTGNEQFF. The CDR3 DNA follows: TGTGCCAGCAGCTCGACTGGGAATGAGCAGTTCTTC. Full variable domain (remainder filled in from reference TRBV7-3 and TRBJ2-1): GAGVSQTPSNKVTEKGKYVELRCDPISGHTALYWYRQSLGQGPEFLIYFQGTGAADDSGLPNDRFFAVRPEGSVSTLKIQRTERGDSAVYLCASSSTGNEQFFGPGTRLTVL.